Each of the 19 T cell receptor beta chains below was sequenced from the same sample in a study of monozygotic twins with inflammatory bowel disease. TCRdb re-called the 5' RACE reads and catalogs CDR3 proteins one per entry, DNA excluded. Recorded for this sample: 420,000 or so distinct CDR3 sequences. Sequenced: blood. These receptors all come from a human donor with ulcerative colitis or Crohn's disease, or a healthy co-twin of an affected twin (not recorded which).

The chain links TRBV20-1 to TRBJ2-5; TCRdb gives TRBD2 as the D gene, but with no DNA this cannot be confirmed. CDR3 length: 14 amino acids. Per germline, CDR1 DFQATT and CDR2 SNEGSKA (reference sequence). CDR3 residues: CSQKGSAGGETQYF.

The rearrangement links TRBV11-2 to TRBJ2-2; the TCRdb call, TRBD1, lacks DNA for checking. CDR3 length: 18 amino acids. Per the germline V gene, CDR1 is SGHAT and CDR2 is FQNNGV. The CDR3 reads CASSLGGTGTWGAGELFF.

The chain recombines TRBV11-2 with TRBJ2-1; lacking DNA, the TRBD1 call made by TCRdb goes unchecked. Per germline, CDR1 SGHAT and CDR2 FQNNGV. The CDR3 contains 14 residues. The CDR3: CASSFRRVSGEQFF.

The chain couples TRBV20-1 to TRBJ2-7; TCRdb gives TRBD1 as the D gene, but with no DNA this cannot be confirmed. The CDR3 has 13 residues. CDR1 and CDR2 (germline): DFQATT, SNEGSKA (reference sequence). CDR3 region: CSARYREVYEQYF.

V and J are TRBV20-1 and TRBJ1-5; the D call of TRBD1 rests on TCRdb alone, since no DNA is present to check it. The CDR3 spans 13 residues. Germline assignment: CDR1 DFQATT and CDR2 SNEGSKA (reference sequence). CDR3 amino acids: CSARTGTNQPQHF.

The genes are TRBV5-1 and TRBJ1-5. Germline V gene lookup returns CDR1 SGHRS and CDR2 YFSETQ. The CDR3 spans 13 residues. The CDR3 reads CASSMTGREPQHF. The full variable domain, its missing parts supplied by reference TRBV5-1 and TRBJ1-5, is KAGVTQTPRYLIKTRGQQVTLSCSPISGHRSVSWYQQTPGQGLQFLFEYFSETQRNKGNFPGRFSGRQFSNSRSEMNVSTLELGDSALYLCASSMTGREPQHFGDGTRLSIL.

The rearrangement uses TRBV5-1 and TRBJ2-7; absent DNA, TCRdb's TRBD2 call cannot be checked. In germline, CDR1 is SGHRS, CDR2 YFSETQ. CDR3 length: 16 residues. CDR3: CASSPVAGATSYEQYF.

CDR3 loop: CASSQKGTGGLAFF. The chain joins TRBV3-1 to TRBJ1-1; there is no DNA to check the TCRdb D call of TRBD1. The length of the CDR3 is 14 residues. Germline-derived CDR1 and CDR2 are LGHDT and YNNKEL (reference sequence).

Here the CDR3 reads CASTPPTGLSGTGELFF. The rearrangement uses TRBV7-9 and TRBJ2-2; TCRdb outputs TRBD1, but without DNA this stays unchecked. The germline V gene has CDR1 SEHNR and CDR2 FQNEAQ (reference sequence). The CDR3 extends over 17 amino acids. Full variable domain (rest looked up from reference TRBV7-9 and TRBJ2-2): DTGVSQNPRHKITKRGQNVTFRCDPISEHNRLYWYRQTLGQGPEFLTYFQNEAQLEKSRLLSDRFSAERPKGSFSTLEIQRTEQGDSAMYLCASTPPTGLSGTGELFFGEGSRLTVL.

The chain uses TRBV2 and TRBJ2-3; TCRdb's assignment of TRBD2 cannot be checked, as there is no DNA. The germline gives CDR1 SNHLY, CDR2 FYNNEI. The CDR3 sequence is 15 residues long. This chain's CDR3 is CASSVLTPRTDTQYF.

The chain recombines TRBV6-1 with TRBJ1-4. The CDR3 spans 19 residues. Germline lookup yields CDR1 MNHNS and CDR2 SASEGT. The chain's CDR3 is CASSEAPSAGGTTNEKLFF.

This chain connects TRBV24-1 to TRBJ2-2; the D gene TCRdb calls, TRBD1, cannot be checked with no DNA. The CDR3 covers 16 residues. The germline CDR1 and CDR2 sequences are KGHDR and SFDVKD. The CDR3 reads CATSALEAADTGELFF.

The J gene is TRBJ1-5, the V gene TRBV7-9. Germline loops: CDR1 SEHNR, CDR2 FQNEAQ (reference sequence). This CDR3 comprises 12 residues. CDR3 sequence: CASSRGNQPQHF.

The V gene is TRBV28, the J gene TRBJ1-5; the D gene TCRdb calls, TRBD1, cannot be checked with no DNA. This CDR3 is 16 amino acids long. Germline-derived CDR1 and CDR2 are MDHEN and SYDVKM. This CDR3 is CASSYTFGQDNQPQHF.

The rearrangement uses TRBV7-2 and TRBJ1-5; as DNA is missing, the TRBD1 call by TCRdb cannot be tested. The CDR3 totals 15 residues. Germline CDR1 reads SGHTA; CDR2 reads FQGNSA. The CDR3: CASSLAPGSRQPQHF.

This chain links TRBV5-6 with TRBJ2-7; TCRdb names TRBD1, which stays unverified in the absence of DNA. Germline V CDR1 and CDR2: SGHDT, YYEEEE. The CDR3 runs to 13 residues. This chain's CDR3 is CASSLGSGVGSYF.

The chain combines TRBV5-1 with TRBJ2-1; TCRdb lists TRBD1, though no DNA is available to test this call. The CDR3 has 15 amino acids. Germline CDR1 and CDR2: SGHRS and YFSETQ. The CDR3 spells CASSLDGQGYNEQFF.

The chain recombines TRBV19 with TRBJ1-2; checking the TCRdb D call of TRBD1 is not possible without DNA. CDR3 size: 15 residues. The V gene's germline CDR1 is LNHDA and CDR2 SQIVND (reference sequence). The CDR3 sequence: CASSTPSTGGYGYTF.

The chain carries TRBV11-1 and TRBJ2-7; TCRdb selects TRBD1, and the lack of DNA leaves this call unchecked. This CDR3 region has 18 residues. Germline-derived CDR1 and CDR2 are SGHAT and FQDESV (reference sequence). This CDR3 is CASSLQTGLGTSIYEQYF.